This section outlines one TCR beta chain sequence together with its context. The antigen is unknown. The data derive from a study of monozygotic twins with inflammatory bowel disease. Whole-study results and caveats: Twin pairs that were concordant did not differ from discordant pairs in repertoire similarity, possibly from limited power. The authors could not tell different T cell subtypes apart.

From its re-call of the 5' RACE reads, TCRdb lists each CDR3 protein once, without DNA. Its table records about 300,000 distinct CDR3 sequences. Germline CDR1 reads DFQATT; CDR2 reads SNEGSKA (reference sequence). This CDR3 is 17 amino acids long. The TCR was taken from a human donor with ulcerative colitis or Crohn's disease, or a healthy co-twin of an affected twin (not recorded which). The sample comprised blood. The genes are TRBV20-1 and TRBJ1-4; the D call of TRBD1 rests on TCRdb alone, since no DNA is present to check it. CDR3 residues: CSASGTTKGATNEKLFF.